The 21 T cell receptor beta chains below were found in one sample sequenced in a study of T cells after yellow fever vaccination. In TCRdb, the 5' RACE reads were re-called with MiXCR into one record per CDR3 protein. In the table there are tens of thousands of distinct CDR3 sequences, 13% of which are singletons. Material: CD8+ T cells not binding an NS4B(214-222) dextramer, sorted from PBMCs, obtained 20 to 25 days after the first yellow fever vaccination. All receptors come from a man aged 18 to 29 who received the YFV17D yellow fever vaccine.

The rearrangement uses TRBV12-5 and TRBJ1-2; D unclear. The CDR3 spans 12 residues. CDR1 is LGHNT and CDR2 is FRNRAP in the germline V gene. Trimming pared 5 bases from V and 7 bases from J, leaving 11 bases between. The CDR3 loop is CASGGAGIGYTF. The CDR3 DNA is TGTGCTAGTGGTGGTGCAGGAATTGGCTACACCTTC.

The chain carries TRBV6-2 or TRBV6-3 and TRBJ1-5, with 7 bases matching TRBD1. The CDR3 is 15 amino acids. Germline V gene lookup returns CDR1 MNHEY and CDR2 SVGEGT. V shed 2 bases, J shed 3 bases, and the junction held 4 bases outside the gene matches. CDR3 residues: CASSYIGTDNQPQHF. The CDR3 DNA reads as TGTGCCAGCAGTTACATTGGGACAGACAATCAGCCCCAGCATTTT.

This clonotype was counted only a few times. The chain links TRBV5-1 to TRBJ2-1; TRBD2 agrees at 9 bases. This CDR3 contains 15 residues. V was pared by 2 bases and J by 2 bases, with 2 bases of the junction left unmatched. Germline values: CDR1 SGHRS, CDR2 YFSETQ. The CDR3 reads CASSLAGGTYNEQFF. CDR3 DNA: TGCGCCAGCAGCTTAGCGGGGGGAACCTACAATGAGCAGTTCTTC.

This clonotype was recorded a few times. This chain joins TRBV11-2 and TRBJ2-5; possibly TRBD1 for D (6 bases). Germline V CDR1 and CDR2: SGHAT, FQNNGV. The CDR3 contains 11 residues. V gave up 5 bases and J gave up 12 bases, with 13 bases separating them. The CDR3 coding sequence is TGTGCCAGCAGCGCCTCGGGACAAGAGTACTTC. Its translation: CASSASGQEYF.

The rearrangement links TRBV7-9 to TRBJ1-1, with D perhaps TRBD1 (6 bases). CDR1 and CDR2 (germline): SEHNR, FQNEAQ (reference sequence). The CDR3 runs to 14 residues. Trimming cost V 5 bases and J 4 bases, with 14 bases left between them. As DNA, the CDR3 is TGTGCCAGCAGCCCGCCAGGGGTGTTCACTGAAGCTTTCTTT. Amino acid sequence: CASSPPGVFTEAFF.

The chain recombines TRBV14 with TRBJ2-6; no clear D. V dropped 3 bases and J dropped 0 bases, with 12 bases sitting between them. This CDR3 has 17 residues. CDR1 is SGHDN and CDR2 is FVKESK in the germline V gene. The CDR3: CASSHQTPRSGANVLTF. The CDR3 DNA follows: TGTGCCAGCAGCCATCAGACACCTCGCTCTGGGGCCAACGTCCTGACTTTC. Drawing the rest from reference TRBV14 and TRBJ2-6, the complete variable domain is EAGVTQFPSHSVIEKGQTVTLRCDPISGHDNLYWYRRVMGKEIKFLLHFVKESKQDESGMPNNRFLAERTGGTYSTLKVQPAELEDSGVYFCASSHQTPRSGANVLTFGAGSRLTVL.

The rearrangement joins TRBV27 to TRBJ2-3; 7 nucleotides match TRBD2. Losses at the gene ends were 5 bases for V and 4 bases for J; bases not matched to a gene: 3. The CDR3 sequence is 13 residues long. Germline lookup yields CDR1 MNHEY and CDR2 SMNVEV (reference sequence). The CDR3 DNA is TGTGCCAGCAGTCTCACTAGCGCAGATACGCAGTATTTT. This encodes CASSLTSADTQYF.

This clonotype has only a few counts. The chain recombines TRBV30 with TRBJ2-7, with D perhaps matching TRBD1 or TRBD2 (5 bases each). The CDR3 loop spans 10 amino acids. Germline V gene data show CDR1 as GTSNPN and CDR2 as SVGIG (reference sequence). Trimming removed 5 bases from V and 4 bases from J, with 6 bases in between. The CDR3 bases are TGTGCCTGGGGGGGTTACGAGCAGTACTTC. It specifies CAWGGYEQYF.

J is TRBJ1-2 and V is TRBV5-5; D gene unclear. In germline, CDR1 is SGHKS, CDR2 YYEKEE (reference sequence). The CDR3 extends over 11 amino acids. V lost 1 base to trimming and J lost 5 bases, with 3 bases between them. The CDR3 nucleotides are TGTGCCAGCAGCTTGAATTATGGCTACACCTTC. It yields the protein CASSLNYGYTF. Looking up the rest from reference TRBV5-5 and TRBJ1-2 gives the full variable domain: DAGVTQSPTHLIKTRGQQVTLRCSPISGHKSVSWYQQVLGQGPQFIFQYYEKEERGRGNFPDRFSARQFPNYSSELNVNALLLGDSALYLCASSLNYGYTFGSGTRLTVV.

The chain uses TRBV20-1 and TRBJ1-4, with D possibly matching TRBD1 (5 bases). With 0 bases removed from V and 7 bases from J, the gap between germline ends came to 15 bases. From germline, CDR1 is DFQATT and CDR2 SNEGSKA (reference sequence). This CDR3 has 15 amino acids. The CDR3 sequence is CSARDKWIGTEKLFF. CDR3 DNA: TGCAGTGCTAGAGATAAATGGATAGGGACTGAAAAACTGTTTTTT.

This clonotype was counted a few times. The genes are TRBV30 and TRBJ2-7; possible D gene TRBD2, 5 bases. V lost 2 bases, J lost 6 bases, and 8 bases lay in between. Germline V gene sequence: CDR1 GTSNPN, CDR2 SVGIG (reference sequence). The CDR3 has 11 amino acids. The CDR3 bases are TGTGCCTGGAGTTTGGGGAGCGAGCAGTACTTC. Translation: CAWSLGSEQYF.

This clonotype was found a few times. The rearrangement links TRBV12-3 or TRBV12-4 to TRBJ1-1; no firm D call. Trimming stripped 1 base from V and 3 bases from J, with 3 bases between. This CDR3 is built from 12 residues. CDR3 sequence: CASSLVYTEAFF. In DNA, the CDR3 is TGTGCCAGCAGTTTAGTGTACACTGAAGCTTTCTTT.

This chain uses TRBV4-1 with TRBJ1-1; D uncertain. This CDR3 is 15 amino acids long. The germline gives CDR1 MGHRA, CDR2 YSYEKL. V dropped 0 bases and J dropped 1 base, with 9 bases sitting between them. The CDR3 region is CASSQDFTANTEAFF. In DNA, the CDR3 is TGCGCCAGCAGCCAAGATTTTACAGCGAACACTGAAGCTTTCTTT.

The rearrangement links TRBV20-1 to TRBJ2-7; no clear D gene. Germline lookup yields CDR1 DFQATT and CDR2 SNEGSKA (reference sequence). The length of the CDR3 is 12 residues. The germline V and J ends were trimmed by 6 bases and 4 bases, with 13 bases remaining between them. The CDR3 sequence: CSAYPDEYEQYV. The CDR3 nucleotides are TGCAGTGCCTACCCGGACGAGTACGAGCAGTACGTC.

CDR3 DNA: TGTGCCAGCAGCTTGGGGGACGCCGCGAACACCGGGGAGCTGTTTTTT. This sequence encodes CASSLGDAANTGELFF. The chain links TRBV5-4 to TRBJ2-2; TRBD1 or TRBD2 may be the D gene (5 bases each). This CDR3 has 16 amino acids. V lost 0 bases to trimming and J lost 0 bases, with 9 bases between them. Germline lookup yields CDR1 SGHNT and CDR2 YYREEE (reference sequence). The variable domain in full, completed from reference TRBV5-4 and TRBJ2-2, reads ETGVTQSPTHLIKTRGQQVTLRCSSQSGHNTVSWYQQALGQGPQFIFQYYREEENGRGNFPPRFSGLQFPNYSSELNVNALELDDSALYLCASSLGDAANTGELFFGEGSRLTVL.

The table lists this clonotype with a few counts. V and J are TRBV11-2 and TRBJ2-1; D uncertain. The CDR3 length is 15 residues. CDR1 SGHAT and CDR2 FQNNGV come from the germline V gene. V gave up 5 bases and J gave up 5 bases, with 16 bases separating them. CDR3 DNA sequence: TGTGCCAGCAGCCAACACGGCTCCCCCGACAATGAGCAGTTCTTC. Its translation is CASSQHGSPDNEQFF.

Ten or more counts support this clonotype. This chain connects TRBV5-1 to TRBJ2-1, with D maybe TRBD1 (6 bases). The CDR3 has 17 residues. V was shortened by 3 bases and J by 2 bases, with 18 bases between the two germline ends. CDR1 and CDR2 from the germline V gene are SGHRS and YFSETQ. CDR3 sequence: CASSSGPPGVAYNEQFF. CDR3 nucleotides: TGCGCCAGCAGCTCTGGTCCCCCAGGGGTGGCCTACAATGAGCAGTTCTTC. Combining the CDR3 with reference TRBV5-1 and TRBJ2-1 gives the whole variable domain KAGVTQTPRYLIKTRGQQVTLSCSPISGHRSVSWYQQTPGQGLQFLFEYFSETQRNKGNFPGRFSGRQFSNSRSEMNVSTLELGDSALYLCASSSGPPGVAYNEQFFGPGTRLTVL.

This clonotype was picked up a small number of times. The CDR3 nucleotides are TGTGCCAGCAGTTTGGGGCGAGTAGGGCTCACTGAAGCTTTCTTT. It translates to CASSLGRVGLTEAFF. The rearrangement uses TRBV12-3 or TRBV12-4 and TRBJ1-1, with TRBD1 as a possible D gene (5 bases). The V and J ends lost 3 bases and 4 bases respectively, with 15 bases between them. This CDR3 is built from 15 residues.

This chain links TRBV7-2 with TRBJ2-7; 8 bases match TRBD1. The CDR3 is made up of 14 amino acids. Germline V gene lookup returns CDR1 SGHTA and CDR2 FQGNSA. V lost 7 bases and J lost 3; bases outside the gene matches: 8. CDR3 region: CASNFQGAGYEQYF. DNA of the CDR3: TGTGCCAGCAACTTCCAGGGGGCTGGCTACGAGCAGTACTTC.

This clonotype was recorded at least ten times. The chain links TRBV4-3 to TRBJ2-7; D possibly corresponds to TRBD1 (6 bases). Trimming shortened V by 3 bases and J by 3 bases, and 12 bases separated the two germline ends. CDR3 size: 14 residues. CDR1 LGHNA and CDR2 YSLEER come from the germline V gene. CDR3 nucleotides: TGCGCCAGCAGCCAGAGTGACAGGAACTACGAGCAGTACTTC. Its translation: CASSQSDRNYEQYF.

This clonotype occurred a few times. The chain recombines TRBV12-3 or TRBV12-4 with TRBJ2-5; 7 bases match TRBD1. The CDR3 sequence is 13 residues long. Trimming removed 5 bases from V and 5 bases from J; junction bases left unmatched: 5. The CDR3 spells CASSPLDRETQYF. The CDR3 DNA reads as TGTGCCAGCAGTCCCTTGGACAGGGAGACCCAGTACTTC.